Following are 19 T cell receptor beta chains from one sample sequenced in a study of cytomegalovirus exposure and HLA in healthy donors (dated by TCRdb to the late 2010s). The library was built by means of the immunoSEQ multiplex PCR assay. For the multiplex PCR, a mixture combining 60 forward primers for TCR Vbeta segments and 13 reverse primers for TCR Jbeta segments was used. Sourced from immuneACCESS, this table was stored by TCRdb with only in-frame sequences that have V and J called. A share of the clones is absent; for the studies checked, an unresolved V gene accounts for under half, and the remainder has no known explanation. Recorded for this sample are 150,000 to 200,000 clones; around 73% of them occurred a single time. Clones ranked in the top ten supply 1.4% to 1.5% of the sample. The sample taken for sequencing was PBMCs. The source is a male donor in good health and CMV-seronegative.

V gene TRBV9 combines with J gene TRBJ2-6, with 7 bases fitting TRBD2. CDR1 is SGDLS, CDR2 YYNGEE, per germline. CDR3 length equals 17 residues. The V segment lost 1 base and the J segment 1 base; nucleotides outside the gene matches: 5. The CDR3 spells CASSVRTGLSGANVLTF. CDR3 DNA sequence: TGTGCCAGCAGCGTAAGGACGGGACTATCTGGGGCCAACGTCCTGACTTTC.

The chain joins TRBV27 to TRBJ2-7, with 9 bases identical to TRBD1. CDR1 is MNHEY and CDR2 is SMNVEV in the germline V gene (reference sequence). Unmatched junction bases numbered 6, after V lost 2 bases and J lost 4 bases. CDR3 length: 15 residues. The CDR3 nucleotides read TGTGCCAGCAGTTTAGGGACAGGGCTACCTTACGAGCAGTACTTC. Translating it yields CASSLGTGLPYEQYF.

The rearrangement uses TRBV27 and TRBJ2-2; tentative D call: TRBD2 (5 bases). Germline assignment: CDR1 MNHEY and CDR2 SMNVEV (reference sequence). The CDR3 totals 15 residues. V was shortened by 8 bases and J by 3 bases, with 16 bases between the two germline ends. CDR3: CASGLDYSYTGELFF. CDR3 coding DNA: TGTGCCAGCGGGCTAGACTATAGCTACACCGGGGAGCTGTTTTTT.

This chain links TRBV5-4 with TRBJ2-1; 7 bases fit TRBD2. Germline V lookup: CDR1 SGHNT, CDR2 YYREEE (reference sequence). With 0 bases clipped from V and 4 bases from J, the junction kept 7 bases outside the gene matches. The CDR3 runs 16 residues. The CDR3 DNA sequence: TGTGCCAGCAGCTTGGTTGGGGCTAGCGGTTACAATGAGCAGTTCTTC. Its translation: CASSLVGASGYNEQFF.

This chain links TRBV5-1 with TRBJ2-3, with D possibly matching TRBD2 (6 bases). Germline V gives CDR1 SGHRS, CDR2 YFSETQ. V lost 7 bases and J lost 0, with 15 bases in between. This CDR3 is built from 15 residues. CDR3 protein: CASLRTGVSTDTQYF. CDR3 DNA: TGCGCCAGCCTACGGACGGGAGTTAGCACAGATACGCAGTATTTT.

The gene calls are TRBV5-1 and TRBJ2-3, with 8 bases fitting TRBD2. V dropped 0 bases and J dropped 2; count of bases not matched to a gene: 5. Germline V lookup: CDR1 SGHRS, CDR2 YFSETQ. This CDR3 spans 16 amino acids. CDR3 bases: TGCGCCAGCAGCTTGGGAGTAGCGGGACTCACAGATACGCAGTATTTT. Protein sequence: CASSLGVAGLTDTQYF. Full variable domain (remainder filled in from reference TRBV5-1 and TRBJ2-3): KAGVTQTPRYLIKTRGQQVTLSCSPISGHRSVSWYQQTPGQGLQFLFEYFSETQRNKGNFPGRFSGRQFSNSRSEMNVSTLELGDSALYLCASSLGVAGLTDTQYFGPGTRLTVL.

CDR3 DNA sequence: TGTGCCAGCAGCGGCCGGGACTGGACGACTAAAAACAATGAGCAGTTCTTC. It codes for CASSGRDWTTKNNEQFF. The chain is built from TRBV13 and TRBJ2-1; D is possibly TRBD2 (6 bases). Germline loops: CDR1 PRHDT, CDR2 FYEKMQ (reference sequence). This CDR3 contains 17 residues. The V and J ends lost 5 bases and 5 bases respectively, with 22 bases between them.

V gene TRBV15 combines with J gene TRBJ2-1; D uncertain. The V gene's germline CDR1 is LNHNV and CDR2 YYDKDF (reference sequence). The germline V and J ends were trimmed by 0 bases and 6 bases, with 9 bases remaining between them. The CDR3 is 14 amino acids. CDR3 nucleotide sequence: TGTGCCACCAGCAGAGAGGGCAGCCCCAATGAGCAGTTCTTC. This gives the protein CATSREGSPNEQFF.

The chain carries TRBV25-1 and TRBJ1-1, with TRBD1 matching over 8 bases. The CDR3 totals 14 residues. CDR1 is MGHDK, CDR2 SYGVNS, per germline. The junction had 5 bases not matched to a gene; V was cut back by 4 bases and J by 4 bases. The CDR3 bases are TGTGCCAGCAGTGGTCAGGGGGCGATCACTGAAGCTTTCTTT. This translates into CASSGQGAITEAFF.

The chain uses TRBV5-5 and TRBJ1-5; 9 nucleotides align to TRBD1. V lost 4 bases to trimming and J lost 2 bases; unmatched junction nucleotides: 1. The CDR3 is made up of 14 amino acids. Germline V gene lookup returns CDR1 SGHKS and CDR2 YYEKEE (reference sequence). CDR3 residues: CASSRTGGNQPQHF. The CDR3 region has the DNA TGTGCCAGCAGCCGGACAGGGGGCAATCAGCCCCAGCATTTT. The full variable domain, rest sourced from reference TRBV5-5 and TRBJ1-5, is DAGVTQSPTHLIKTRGQQVTLRCSPISGHKSVSWYQQVLGQGPQFIFQYYEKEERGRGNFPDRFSARQFPNYSSELNVNALLLGDSALYLCASSRTGGNQPQHFGDGTRLSIL.

The chain carries TRBV9 and TRBJ2-5; 10 positions agree with TRBD1. J lost 4 bases, V lost 0 bases, and 6 bases had no gene match. Per germline, CDR1 SGDLS and CDR2 YYNGEE. The CDR3 spans 16 residues. The CDR3 DNA reads TGTGCCAGCAGCGTAGGATTGGGACAGGGGATAGAGACCCAGTACTTC. This codes for CASSVGLGQGIETQYF.

This clone appeared a few times. The chain combines TRBV4-3 with TRBJ2-2; weak D call: TRBD2 (5 bases). Trimming left V 0 bases short and J 0 bases short, with 8 bases between. The germline V gene encodes CDR1 LGHNA and CDR2 YSLEER. The CDR3 spans 16 residues. DNA for the CDR3: TGCGCCAGCAGCCAAGATCGGAGGACGAACACCGGGGAGCTGTTTTTT. Amino acid sequence: CASSQDRRTNTGELFF.

The V and J genes are TRBV5-1 and TRBJ2-3; D is perhaps TRBD1 (6 bases). Germline V gives CDR1 SGHRS, CDR2 YFSETQ. This CDR3 contains 14 residues. The V and J ends lost 1 base and 5 bases respectively, with 11 bases between them. CDR3 DNA: TGCGCCAGCAGCTTGAGGCAGGGGCAAGATACGCAGTATTTT. Amino acid sequence: CASSLRQGQDTQYF.

V is TRBV9 and J is TRBJ2-1, with TRBD2 identical over 9 bases. CDR3 length: 15 amino acids. The germline gives CDR1 SGDLS, CDR2 YYNGEE. With V trimmed by 4 bases and J by 9 bases, 11 bases remained unmatched. The CDR3 region is CASSQGISGRAEQFF. The CDR3 DNA reads as TGTGCCAGCAGCCAGGGGATTAGCGGGAGAGCTGAGCAGTTCTTC.

This chain's CDR3 is CASSIQGARGNTIYF. The CDR3 nucleotides are TGTGCCAGTAGTATCCAGGGGGCGCGAGGAAACACCATATATTTT. The chain uses TRBV19 and TRBJ1-3; 8 bases are a match to TRBD1. The germline CDR1 and CDR2 sequences are LNHDA and SQIVND (reference sequence). Trimming cost V 3 bases and J 4 bases; bases outside gene matches: 5. The CDR3 is made up of 15 amino acids.

The CDR3 sequence is CASSLRDTPGNTIYF. The CDR3 nucleotides read TGTGCCAGCAGTTTACGGGACACCCCAGGAAACACCATATATTTT. The chain combines TRBV6-5 with TRBJ1-3, with a possible D match to TRBD1 (6 bases). CDR3 length: 15 amino acids. The germline V and J ends were trimmed by 4 bases and 4 bases, with 14 bases remaining between them. Germline CDR1 is MNHEY and CDR2 is SVGAGI.

This clone was seen more than once but under ten times. This chain joins TRBV6-5 and TRBJ1-2; maybe TRBD1 (6 bases). Trimming removed 0 bases from V and 7 bases from J, with 12 bases in between. This CDR3 region has 14 residues. CDR1 and CDR2 (germline): MNHEY, SVGAGI. For the CDR3, the DNA is TGTGCCAGCAGTTACTCGCAGGGGTCGAGTGGCTACACCTTC. Translation gives CASSYSQGSSGYTF.

The rearrangement links TRBV29-1 to TRBJ1-1; no firm D call. V was cut by 6 bases and J by 3 bases, with 14 bases left in between. The CDR3 sequence is 13 residues long. Germline CDR1 and CDR2: SQVTM and ANQGSEA. CDR3 bases: TGCAGCGTAGGTCTAGGAAGAGACACTGAAGCTTTCTTT. Translating gives CSVGLGRDTEAFF.

This chain connects TRBV5-1 to TRBJ1-6; 8 bases are a match to TRBD1. The germline gives CDR1 SGHRS, CDR2 YFSETQ. The CDR3 loop spans 14 amino acids. V trimming: 4 bases; J trimming: 9 bases; junction bases outside the gene matches: 6. The CDR3 sequence is CASSMTGVVSPLHF. The CDR3 DNA reads as TGCGCCAGCAGCATGACAGGGGTAGTTTCACCCCTCCACTTT.